Shown below are 10 T cell receptor beta chains from a single sample sequenced in a study of regulatory T cells in long-lasting Graves disease. iRepertoire HTBI primers and Arm-PCR of CDR3 regions built TCR beta libraries. Via MiXCR, TCRdb re-called the multiplex PCR reads, giving one row per CDR3 protein. The data hold about 420,000 distinct CDR3 sequences, with less than 25% observed a single time. Time point indicated: persistent/refractory GD, antithyroid drugs over 5 years with positive TRAb. Generation of the TCR library employed RNA extracted from PBMCs. Sequenced material: peripheral blood mononuclear cells (PBMCs), taken when the disease was refractory, from a patient treated with antithyroid drugs. Receptor source: a female donor with Graves disease.

This clonotype has more than one count but fewer than ten. This chain uses TRBV10-3 with TRBJ1-5; possibly TRBD1 for D (5 bases). Germline lookup yields CDR1 ENHRY and CDR2 SYGVKD. This CDR3 has 14 residues. V was shortened by 0 bases and J by 6 bases, with 9 bases between the two germline ends. CDR3 loop: CAISESYGGQPQHF. In nucleotides, the CDR3 is TGTGCCATCAGTGAGTCTTACGGGGGTCAGCCCCAGCATTTT.

J is TRBJ2-7 and V is TRBV7-2; D tentatively reads TRBD1 or TRBD2 (5 bases each). The germline V and J ends were trimmed by 3 bases and 2 bases, with 14 bases remaining between them. CDR3 length: 15 amino acids. Per the germline V gene, CDR1 is SGHTA and CDR2 is FQGNSA. CDR3 DNA sequence: TGTGCCAGCAGCTTGGCCGGGACGGTAACCTACGAGCAGTACTTC. Its translation is CASSLAGTVTYEQYF.

This clonotype has a single count. The chain couples TRBV12-3 or TRBV12-4 to TRBJ1-1; TRBD1 matches at 9 bases. After removal of 3 bases from V and 10 bases from J, the junction contained 3 bases not matched to a gene. This CDR3 spans 12 amino acids. CDR3 protein: CASSFQTGGAFF. The CDR3 bases are TGTGCCAGCAGTTTCCAGACAGGGGGAGCTTTCTTT.

The rearrangement links TRBV7-2 to TRBJ1-2, with D perhaps TRBD1 (6 bases). The CDR3 totals 18 residues. CDR1 and CDR2 (germline): SGHTA, FQGNSA. Trimming cost V 8 bases and J 4 bases, with 29 bases left between them. The CDR3 DNA is TGTGCCAGCGTGGGCAATTTAGGGGCCAAGGGGGGTTCCTATGGCTACACCTTC. Amino acid sequence: CASVGNLGAKGGSYGYTF.

This clonotype was picked up a small number of times. This chain uses TRBV6-2 or TRBV6-3 with TRBJ1-3; perhaps TRBD1 as D (5 bases). Deletions cut 4 bases from V and 0 bases from J, with 13 bases between. Germline CDR1 MNHEY, CDR2 SVGEGT. The CDR3 has 16 residues. The CDR3, as DNA: TGTGCCAGCAGTTTCACCGGGACCTACTCTGGAAACACCATATATTTT. Its protein is CASSFTGTYSGNTIYF.

This clonotype was picked up a small number of times. J is TRBJ2-5 and V is TRBV27; 11 nucleotides agree with TRBD2. V lost 6 bases, J lost 5 bases, and 8 bases stayed unmatched. CDR1 MNHEY and CDR2 SMNVEV come from the germline V gene (reference sequence). The CDR3 totals 15 residues. CDR3 in amino acids: CASRKTSGSLETQYF. The CDR3 DNA reads as TGTGCCAGCAGGAAAACTAGCGGGAGTTTGGAGACCCAGTACTTC.

A note on this clonotype: The final CDR3 position lacks the conserved phenylalanine or tryptophan, pointing to a likely read error. As DNA, the CDR3 is TGTGCCAGTATCCACAGGGATTATAATGGCTACACCTCC. Its translation: CASIHRDYNGYTS. This sequence joins TRBV19 and TRBJ1-2, with a tentative D call TRBD1 (6 bases). Germline values: CDR1 LNHDA, CDR2 SQIVND (reference sequence). The ends were cut back, 7 bases at V and 6 bases at J, with 15 bases in the middle. The length of the CDR3 is 13 residues.

This clonotype was seen a handful of times. For the CDR3, the DNA is TGTGCCAGCAGCGACGCCGTACTGGTTGAGTCCAAAAACATTCAGTACTTC. It specifies CASSDAVLVESKNIQYF. The rearrangement links TRBV7-2 to TRBJ2-4; D is unclear. Germline CDR1 is SGHTA and CDR2 is FQGNSA. The V gene lost 5 bases and the J gene lost 2 bases, with 19 bases spanning the gap. The CDR3 length is 17 residues.

V is TRBV19 and J is TRBJ1-5, with D possibly matching TRBD1 (5 bases). There are 13 residues in the CDR3. Germline lookup yields CDR1 LNHDA and CDR2 SQIVND (reference sequence). CDR3 sequence (DNA): TGTGCTACCACCGGCAGGGTCTCGCAGCCCCAGCATTTT. Residues: CATTGRVSQPQHF. Full variable domain (missing parts from reference TRBV19 and TRBJ1-5): DGGITQSPKYLFRKEGQNVTLSCEQNLNHDAMYWYRQDPGQGLRLIYYSQIVNDFQKGDIAEGYSVSREKKESFPLTVTSAQKNPTAFYLCATTGRVSQPQHFGDGTRLSIL.

This clonotype was observed a handful of times. V usage is TRBV14 and J usage is TRBJ2-7; no clear D gene. Germline CDR1 SGHDN, CDR2 FVKESK. The CDR3 is 14 residues long. The ends were cut back, 2 bases at V and 1 base at J, with 9 bases in the middle. This CDR3 reads CASSQFFGSYEQYF. CDR3 bases: TGTGCCAGCAGCCAATTCTTCGGGTCCTACGAGCAGTACTTC. Variable domain in full (rest from reference TRBV14 and TRBJ2-7): EAGVTQFPSHSVIEKGQTVTLRCDPISGHDNLYWYRRVMGKEIKFLLHFVKESKQDESGMPNNRFLAERTGGTYSTLKVQPAELEDSGVYFCASSQFFGSYEQYFGPGTRLTVT.